Here is one T cell receptor (beta chain) with its context. Deletions cut 3 bases from V and 5 bases from J, with 15 bases between. Germline CDR1 and CDR2: SGHRS and YFSETQ. CDR3 length: 15 residues. Time point denoted: pretreatment peripheral blood. The number of samples from each patient was between 1 and 8, taken pretreatment and on-treatment. Using immunoSEQ multiplex PCR, the repertoire was profiled, and TCRdb retains in-frame clones only, with some absent. This sample yields 95,000 or so clones, of which around 90% are seen a single time; 2% to 2.5% belongs to the top ten. This sample is part of a study of PD-L1 blockade in urothelial cancer.

The chain couples TRBV5-1 to TRBJ2-1, with no clear D. The sequence derives from a man aged 60 to 69 with urothelial cancer. Source: PBMCs, taken around atezolizumab (anti-PD-L1) treatment. The DNA of the CDR3 is TGCGCCAGCAGCTGGGTTCGCGGTTATAACAATGAGCAGTTCTTC. It specifies CASSWVRGYNNEQFF. Looking up the rest from reference TRBV5-1 and TRBJ2-1 gives the full variable domain: KAGVTQTPRYLIKTRGQQVTLSCSPISGHRSVSWYQQTPGQGLQFLFEYFSETQRNKGNFPGRFSGRQFSNSRSEMNVSTLELGDSALYLCASSWVRGYNNEQFFGPGTRLTVL.